The sequence of this TCR beta chain was determined in a study of blood T cell repertoires in COVID-19. The table lists this clone with a count of one. The repertoire was sequenced with immunoSEQ multiplex PCR; TCRdb's copy has only in-frame clones and lacks some. Among 75,000 to 95,000 clones, 80% to 85% were seen once, and the ten largest hold around 5.8%. The source is a man aged 55 to 70 with acute or convalescent COVID-19. Sequenced: peripheral blood.

The CDR3 loop is CASSQEAGASGNEQYF. For the CDR3, the DNA is TGTGCCAGCAGCCAAGAGGCGGGGGCTTCGGGGAACGAGCAGTACTTC. The V gene is TRBV4-2, the J gene TRBJ2-7; TRBD2 might be the D (7 bases). The CDR3 consists of 16 residues. The V end lost 0 bases, the J end lost 5 bases, and 17 bases lay between the germline ends. Germline lookup yields CDR1 LGHNA and CDR2 YNFKEQ.